A single sample is the source of the 15 T cell receptor beta chains below, sequenced in a study of cytomegalovirus exposure and HLA in healthy donors. Both 60 Vbeta primers and 13 Jbeta primers went into the PCR. Clones were sequenced by immunoSEQ multiplex PCR, and TCRdb holds only the in-frame ones, with some missing. The profile covers around 120,000 clones, with about 80% appearing a single time and around 3.1% taken by the ten largest. The sequenced sample consisted of PBMCs. These receptors all come from a woman aged 40 to 50 in good health and CMV-seronegative.

The count of this clone is one. V gene TRBV28 combines with J gene TRBJ2-7, with 8 nucleotides matching TRBD1. J lost 0 bases, V lost 6 bases, and 4 bases had no gene match. CDR1 and CDR2 (germline): MDHEN, SYDVKM. The CDR3 consists of 14 residues. The CDR3 loop is CASSSRGPSYEQYF. The CDR3 DNA reads TGTGCCAGCAGCTCCAGGGGGCCCTCCTACGAGCAGTACTTC.

The chain employs TRBV4-3 and TRBJ1-1; D ambiguous. The ends were cut back, 4 bases at V and 1 base at J, with 10 bases in the middle. This CDR3 has 14 residues. Germline V gives CDR1 LGHNA, CDR2 YSLEER. CDR3 loop: CASSPTEGNTEAFF. The CDR3 DNA sequence: TGCGCCAGCAGCCCCACAGAAGGGAACACTGAAGCTTTCTTT.

The rearrangement uses TRBV28 and TRBJ1-5; the D gene is possibly TRBD1 (6 bases). The CDR3 loop spans 15 amino acids. CDR1 and CDR2 (germline): MDHEN, SYDVKM. Trimming pared 4 bases from V and 7 bases from J, leaving 17 bases between. The CDR3 is CASSSDRQVGQPQHF. CDR3 DNA: TGTGCCAGCAGTTCCGACCGACAGGTCGGGCAGCCCCAGCATTTT.

The chain has TRBV19 and TRBJ1-2; no clear D gene. This CDR3 contains 11 residues. Trimming removed 1 base at V and 8 bases at J, with 5 bases between. Germline values: CDR1 LNHDA, CDR2 SQIVND (reference sequence). The CDR3 loop reads CASSIGAGYTF. The CDR3 coding sequence is TGTGCCAGTAGTATAGGCGCGGGCTACACCTTC.

The chain recombines TRBV11-3 with TRBJ2-2, with 8 bases fitting TRBD1. The V and J ends lost 5 bases and 1 base, in that order; junction bases with no gene match: 6. Germline V CDR1 and CDR2: SGHNT, YENEEA. This CDR3 has 16 amino acids. Here the CDR3 reads CASSLRGTGNTGELFF. The CDR3 DNA sequence: TGTGCCAGCAGCCTGAGGGGGACAGGGAACACCGGGGAGCTGTTTTTT. The full variable domain, completed using reference TRBV11-3 and TRBJ2-2, is EAGVVQSPRYKIIEKKQPVAFWCNPISGHNTLYWYLQNLGQGPELLIRYENEEAVDDSQLPKDRFSAERLKGVDSTLKIQPAELGDSAVYLCASSLRGTGNTGELFFGEGSRLTVL.

This clone appeared a single time. The chain employs TRBV18 and TRBJ1-1, with 9 positions matching TRBD1. Germline trimming cut 5 bases from V and 7 bases from J; bases unmatched to any gene: 5. The CDR3 spans 13 residues. Germline CDR1 and CDR2: KGHSH and LQKENI. CDR3 region: CASSVGTGFEAFF. For the CDR3, the DNA is TGTGCCAGCTCAGTGGGGACAGGGTTTGAAGCTTTCTTT.

The rearrangement joins TRBV6-1 to TRBJ2-7, with 8 bases identical to TRBD1. The CDR3 covers 16 residues. CDR1 is MNHNS, CDR2 SASEGT, per germline. V lost 0 bases and J lost 2; bases outside the gene matches: 6. The CDR3 sequence is CASSEAPGGQAYEQYF. CDR3 in DNA: TGTGCCAGCAGTGAAGCCCCAGGGGGACAGGCCTACGAGCAGTACTTC.

This clone is classed as large (0.1 to 1%). The rearrangement joins TRBV2 to TRBJ2-7; 7 bases map to TRBD2. The CDR3 totals 15 residues. Looked up from germline, CDR1 is SNHLY and CDR2 is FYNNEI. V shed 4 bases and J 6 bases; nucleotides not matched to a gene: 12. CDR3 sequence reads: CASSAGRVHPSEQYF. The DNA of the CDR3 is TGTGCCAGCAGTGCTGGGAGGGTCCACCCTAGCGAGCAGTACTTC.

The rearrangement uses TRBV19 and TRBJ1-2; D is ambiguous. CDR3 size: 10 residues. Germline loops: CDR1 LNHDA, CDR2 SQIVND (reference sequence). Trimming removed 10 bases at V and 8 bases at J, with 11 bases between. The CDR3 protein is CATSEGGYTF. The CDR3 DNA reads as TGTGCCACTTCGGAGGGCGGCTACACCTTC.

The rearrangement joins TRBV29-1 to TRBJ2-7, with 7 positions matching TRBD1. The length of the CDR3 is 13 residues. Germline V gives CDR1 SQVTM, CDR2 ANQGSEA. The CDR3 spells CSINRGSVGEQYF. The CDR3 region has the DNA TGCAGTATTAACAGGGGATCGGTTGGGGAGCAGTACTTC.

V and J are TRBV2 and TRBJ1-2, with 8 positions matching TRBD1. Trimming removed 6 bases from V and 7 bases from J; junction bases left unmatched: 10. The CDR3 is made up of 14 amino acids. Germline V gene lookup returns CDR1 SNHLY and CDR2 FYNNEI. The CDR3 coding sequence is TGTGCCAGCAGGGCTGGACAGGGAATAAGTGGCTACACCTTC. Its translation: CASRAGQGISGYTF.

This clone was found a few times. The V call is TRBV27, the J call TRBJ2-3, with TRBD1 matching over 10 bases. Germline assignment: CDR1 MNHEY and CDR2 SMNVEV (reference sequence). With V trimmed by 5 bases and J by 1 base, 12 bases remained unmatched. CDR3 length: 18 residues. The CDR3 loop reads CASSTGTGDLLGTDTQYF. The CDR3 nucleotides are TGTGCCAGCAGTACCGGGACAGGGGACCTCCTGGGCACAGATACGCAGTATTTT.

The chain links TRBV5-1 to TRBJ2-3, with a weak D call TRBD2 (5 bases). Germline values: CDR1 SGHRS, CDR2 YFSETQ. The CDR3 covers 14 residues. V lost 3 bases, J lost 4 bases, and 12 bases lay in between. The CDR3 region is CASSSERVSDTQYF. CDR3 sequence (DNA): TGCGCCAGCAGCTCCGAGAGGGTGTCAGATACGCAGTATTTT. The variable domain in full, with the rest retrieved from reference TRBV5-1 and TRBJ2-3, is KAGVTQTPRYLIKTRGQQVTLSCSPISGHRSVSWYQQTPGQGLQFLFEYFSETQRNKGNFPGRFSGRQFSNSRSEMNVSTLELGDSALYLCASSSERVSDTQYFGPGTRLTVL.

This chain connects TRBV28 to TRBJ2-7; 8 positions match TRBD2. V gave up 0 bases and J gave up 0 bases; unmatched junction bases: 1. The CDR3 length is 15 residues. Germline CDR1 and CDR2: MDHEN and SYDVKM. CDR3 region: CASSLWGTSSYEQYF. The CDR3 nucleotides read TGTGCCAGCAGTTTATGGGGGACTAGCTCCTACGAGCAGTACTTC. Complete variable domain (other parts from reference TRBV28 and TRBJ2-7): DVKVTQSSRYLVKRTGEKVFLECVQDMDHENMFWYRQDPGLGLRLIYFSYDVKMKEKGDIPEGYSVSREKKERFSLILESASTNQTSMYLCASSLWGTSSYEQYFGPGTRLTVT.

This CDR3 is CASSFQTGANTEAFF. In nucleotides, the CDR3 is TGCGCCAGCAGCTTTCAGACAGGGGCGAACACTGAAGCTTTCTTT. This chain connects TRBV5-1 to TRBJ1-1; TRBD1 matches at 8 bases. This CDR3 contains 15 residues. The V gene end was trimmed by 2 bases and the J gene end by 1 base; junction bases not matched to a gene: 4. CDR1 is SGHRS and CDR2 is YFSETQ in the germline V gene.